This T cell receptor (beta chain) was obtained from a study of blood T cell repertoires in COVID-19. Study-level background: COVID-19 samples from acute and convalescent phases originated in the United States, Italy and Spain.

How the authors handled the data: Using reference gene primer amplification, nucleated cell counts were estimated. Produced via immunoSEQ multiplex PCR; TCRdb's table is partial and in-frame only. The V and J calls and clone size are taken from that table; D and trimming were inferred from the DNA. Of some 99,000 clones listed, 85% to 90% were seen once; the top ten hold over 10%. CDR3 size: 15 residues. CDR1 and CDR2 (germline): MGHRA, YSYEKL. V gave up 5 bases and J gave up 5 bases, with 18 bases separating them. Sample: peripheral blood. This clonotype was sampled from an older woman in a cohort sampled during active or convalescent COVID-19. This chain links TRBV4-1 with TRBJ1-1; D is uncertain. The CDR3 DNA reads TGCGCCAGCAGCGGGCGAGGACTAGCCGGGACTGAAGCTTTCTTT. Residues: CASSGRGLAGTEAFF.